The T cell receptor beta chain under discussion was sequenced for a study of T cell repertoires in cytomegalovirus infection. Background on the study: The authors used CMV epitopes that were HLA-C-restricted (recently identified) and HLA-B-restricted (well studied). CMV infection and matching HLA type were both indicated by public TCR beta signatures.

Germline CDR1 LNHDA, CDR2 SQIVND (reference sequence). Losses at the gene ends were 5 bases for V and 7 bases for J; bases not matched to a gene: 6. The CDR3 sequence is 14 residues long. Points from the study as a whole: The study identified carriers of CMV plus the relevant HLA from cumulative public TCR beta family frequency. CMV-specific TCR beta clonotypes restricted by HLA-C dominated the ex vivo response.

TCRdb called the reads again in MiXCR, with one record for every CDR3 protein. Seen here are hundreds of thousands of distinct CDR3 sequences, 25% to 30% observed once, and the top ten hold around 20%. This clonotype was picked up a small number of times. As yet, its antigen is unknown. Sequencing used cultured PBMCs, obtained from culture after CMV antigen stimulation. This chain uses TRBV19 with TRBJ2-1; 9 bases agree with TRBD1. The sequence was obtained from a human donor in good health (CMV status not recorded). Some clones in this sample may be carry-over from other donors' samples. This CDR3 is CASSHRGPGNEQFF. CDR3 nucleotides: TGTGCCAGTAGTCACAGGGGGCCGGGAAATGAGCAGTTCTTC.